This is a list of T cell receptor beta chains from one sample in a study of T cell responses to AZD1222 COVID-19 vaccine. Method: immunoSEQ multiplex PCR; TCRdb's copy keeps in-frame clones and lacks some. The sample lists about 84,000 clones, 70% to 90% occurring once. The sequences come from peripheral blood, collected on day 0 of AZD1222 vaccination. All receptors derive from an adult in good health. The CDR3 runs from the conserved cysteine through the conserved F or W. Each record gives: D gene, V gene, CDR3 protein. The D gene is left open where the match is weak.

TRBD1 TRBV5-1 CASSFFTGDLGYTF
TRBD1 TRBV10-3 CAISESPGQVRQPQHF
- TRBV6-4 CASSEAWATDTQYF
- TRBV12-3/TRBV12-4 CASSLSPLEQFF
TRBD1 TRBV7-9 CASSFSWTGGNTEAFF
- TRBV4-2 CASSLPMGQGLGEQYF
TRBD1 TRBV3-1/TRBV3-2 CASSQGVTGTVNSPLHF
- TRBV27 CARATVYNEQFF
- TRBV20-1 CSASIGGAYNEQFF
TRBD1 TRBV7-9 CASSLYGTGVSDEQFF
- TRBV20-1 CSASTGIFNYGYTF
- TRBV6-2/TRBV6-3 CASSPLRQTMNTEAFF
- TRBV11-2 CASSSLSGFNTGELFF
- TRBV10-3 CAISESGRTNQPQHF
- TRBV5-1 CASSLANTQETQYF
- TRBV7-9 CASSLGAQGNGYTF
TRBD2 TRBV5-3 CARVLREGEDTQYF
- TRBV5-6 CASSLGPGTGNTIYF
- TRBV6-5 CASSYSGRSHYEQYF
- TRBV6-6 CASRGKQGSANEKLFF
- TRBV7-2 CASSGRRSNRTQYF
- TRBV6-6 CASSLTGLNSGNTIYF
TRBD1 TRBV27 CASSRTGATYEQYF
- TRBV7-9 CASSLVQGPGAFF
- TRBV6-5 CASSRGDSNQPQHF
- TRBV18 CASSPRQRLGQPQHF
- TRBV27 CASSPVRPSTDTQYF
- TRBV10-3 CAISLRDRDEQYF
- TRBV11-2 CASSPAEGGYDGYTF
TRBD1 TRBV19 CASSPRQGVDSPLHF
TRBD1 TRBV30 CAWRGTQGLDSPLHF
TRBD1 TRBV6-5 CASSPSTGRYTEAFF
- TRBV7-3 CASSTFKGSYNEQFF
- TRBV10-1 CASSDGVTQYF
- TRBV7-9 CASSPATANTEAFF
- TRBV3-1/TRBV3-2 CASSQGNRVRQYF
TRBD1 TRBV30 CAWTLGQGYNEQFF
- TRBV20-1 CSARGEVTQYF
TRBD2 TRBV12-5 CASGLGLASYNEQFF
- TRBV25-1 CASSVGYLGRAFF
TRBD1 TRBV10-3 CAISESPGGVTEAFF
- TRBV19 CASSILGLIDTQYF
TRBD1 TRBV3-1/TRBV3-2 CTSSQPGQGLHTQYF
TRBD2 TRBV4-2 CASSQHPGTSVEQFF
- TRBV5-1 CASSLVGHDTDTQYF
- TRBV7-3 CASSRDGNTGELFF